The rows below give T cell receptor beta chains drawn from one sample of a study of T cell changes during pregnancy in multiple sclerosis. Assay: immunoSEQ multiplex PCR; the TCRdb copy retains only in-frame clones and omits some. The sample yields more than 50,000 clones, over 75% seen once. The sample consisted of peripheral blood, taken before pregnancy. The receptor source for this set is a female donor with multiple sclerosis, enrolled in a pregnancy study. The CDR3 runs from the conserved cysteine through the conserved F or W. A D gene is named only where the DNA matches it firmly. Clone size is not always given. Where it is, it says once, few, many or a class for expanded clones.

TRBV7-9	-	TRBJ1-6	-	TGTGCCAGCAGCTTAGAGGACAGCGGGGGTTCGCCCCTCCACTTT	CASSLEDSGGSPLHF
TRBV4-2	-	TRBJ1-4	-	TGTGCCAGCAGCCAAGATAAGTACAGGGAACTGTTTTTT	CASSQDKYRELFF
TRBV6-5	TRBD2	TRBJ2-5	-	TGTGCCAGCGGTAGCGGGGGGACGCAGGAGACCCAGTACTTC	CASGSGGTQETQYF
TRBV7-2	TRBD1	TRBJ2-7	-	TGTGCCAGCAGCGTCGACAGGGGCTCTTCTTTTACCTACGAGCAGTACTTC	CASSVDRGSSFTYEQYF
TRBV6-5	-	TRBJ1-6	-	TGTGCCAGCAGTTACTCGAACGCGTATAATTCACCCCTCCACTTT	CASSYSNAYNSPLHF
TRBV4-2	TRBD1	TRBJ1-1	-	TGTGCCAGCAGCCTGGGACAGGGGGCCGGCACTGAAGCTTTCTTT	CASSLGQGAGTEAFF
TRBV25-1	TRBD1	TRBJ2-7	-	TGTGCCAGCAGCACCCGCAGGGGGCGTCTCGAGCAGTACTTC	CASSTRRGRLEQYF
TRBV4-3	-	TRBJ1-1	-	TGCGCCAGCAGCCAGGCGGGTTCCACTGAAGCTTTCTTT	CASSQAGSTEAFF
TRBV7-9	-	TRBJ1-4	-	TGTGCCAGCAGTTTGGACACTTTTAATGAAAAACTGTTTTTT	CASSLDTFNEKLFF
TRBV14	-	TRBJ2-5	-	TGTGCCAGCAGCCAAGAAAACCTAATCGGAGAGACCCAGTACTTC	CASSQENLIGETQYF
TRBV4-1	TRBD1	TRBJ2-5	once	TGCGCCAGCAGCCAGATTAACAGGGGTGGATGGGAGACCCAGTACTTC	CASSQINRGGWETQYF
TRBV21-1	-	TRBJ1-5	-	TGTGCCAGCAGCAAAGCTGCCCAGTCAGAGGATCAGCCCCAGCATTTT	CASSKAAQSEDQPQHF
TRBV7-9	-	TRBJ1-2	-	TGTGCCAGCAGCTTAGTACCGGGATCTAACTATGGCTACACCTTC	CASSLVPGSNYGYTF
TRBV7-2	-	TRBJ2-7	-	TGTGCCAGCAGCTCGAGACAGTTGGGGTCCTACGAGCAGTACTTC	CASSSRQLGSYEQYF
TRBV2	TRBD1	TRBJ1-2	-	TGTGCCAGCAGTGACACAGGGGGGACCTATGGCTACACCTTC	CASSDTGGTYGYTF
TRBV5-5	-	TRBJ1-2	-	TGTGCCAGCAGCGGGGGCGGACCGTCCAATTATGGCTACACCTTC	CASSGGGPSNYGYTF
TRBV7-8	-	TRBJ2-7	-	TGTGCCAGCAGCTTTGGAGGGGTCTACGAGCAGTACTTC	CASSFGGVYEQYF
TRBV19	-	TRBJ1-1	-	TGTGCCAGTAGTATAGATCCGGGGAGGAACACTGAAGCTTTCTTT	CASSIDPGRNTEAFF